This is a list of T cell receptor beta chains from one sample in a study of early T cells in non-severe SARS-CoV-2 infection. Via MiXCR, TCRdb re-called the 5' RACE reads, giving one row per CDR3 protein. The sample carries tens of thousands of distinct CDR3 sequences, about 12% recorded once. Sequenced material: whole blood, taken at baseline. The receptors were sampled from an adult who was a healthcare worker with PCR-confirmed SARS-CoV-2 infection or an uninfected control (not recorded which). The donor label of this sample is uncertain. The CDR3 runs from the conserved cysteine through the conserved F or W. Each record gives: D gene, clone size, J gene, V gene, CDR3 protein, CDR3 DNA. D genes are given only for firm matches. The size entry is marked missing in some rows and otherwise reads once, few, many or a size class.

- | many | TRBJ1-5 | TRBV29-1 | CSVGEGYSNQPQHF | TGCAGCGTTGGTGAGGGGTATAGCAATCAGCCCCAGCATTTT
- | - | TRBJ1-2 | TRBV19 | CASIGGSNYGYTF | TGTGCCAGTATTGGAGGCTCTAACTATGGCTACACCTTC
TRBD1 | few | TRBJ2-3 | TRBV5-6 | CASSPGQVNADTQYF | TGTGCCAGCAGTCCGGGACAGGTGAACGCAGATACGCAGTATTTT
TRBD1 | - | TRBJ1-3 | TRBV4-2 | CASSPGQGWRNTIYF | TGTGCCAGCAGCCCGGGACAGGGCTGGAGAAACACCATATATTTT
- | few | TRBJ2-5 | TRBV29-1 | CSVELGPGETQYF | TGCAGCGTTGAACTCGGACCGGGAGAGACCCAGTACTTC
TRBD1 | - | TRBJ1-2 | TRBV29-1 | CSVLVEGAFYGYTF | TGCAGCGTACTGGTGGAGGGGGCTTTCTATGGCTACACCTTC
- | - | TRBJ2-2 | TRBV7-9 | CASSSRAGRGELFF | TGTGCCAGCAGCTCACGGGCCGGGAGAGGGGAGCTGTTTTTT
- | - | TRBJ2-1 | TRBV29-1 | CSVEGVRSSYNEQFF | TGCAGCGTTGAAGGGGTTAGGAGCTCCTACAATGAGCAGTTCTTC
- | few | TRBJ2-3 | TRBV21-1 | CASSKEQNRGTDTQYF | TGTGCCAGCAGCAAAGAACAAAACAGAGGAACAGATACGCAGTATTTT
- | - | TRBJ2-2 | TRBV4-1 | CASSQDKQNTGELFF | TGCGCCAGCAGCCAAGATAAACAGAACACCGGGGAGCTGTTTTTT
- | - | TRBJ1-2 | TRBV10-1 | CASSELHTYGYTF | TGCGCCAGCAGTGAGCTACACACCTATGGCTACACCTTC
TRBD1 | - | TRBJ2-1 | TRBV5-1 | CASSLSRDRNNEQFF | TGCGCCAGCAGCTTGTCCCGGGACAGGAACAATGAGCAGTTCTTC
- | few | TRBJ2-3 | TRBV30 | CAWSVPHTQYF | TGTGCCTGGAGTGTTCCCCATACGCAGTATTTT
- | few | TRBJ1-6 | TRBV7-9 | CASSPVFGAYNSPLHF | TGTGCCAGCAGCCCCGTGTTCGGGGCCTATAATTCACCCCTCCACTTT
- | few | TRBJ2-5 | TRBV10-1 | CASSEMRVQETQYF | TGCGCCAGCAGTGAGATGAGGGTTCAAGAGACCCAGTACTTC
- | many | TRBJ2-1 | TRBV2 | CASMWNEQFF | TGTGCCAGCATGTGGAATGAGCAGTTCTTC
- | - | TRBJ1-1 | TRBV30 | CAWSVTGSGTEAFF | TGTGCCTGGAGTGTAACAGGGAGCGGGACTGAAGCTTTCTTT
- | - | TRBJ2-1 | TRBV27 | CASSLSTVVPKGPPALYEQFF | TGTGCCAGCAGTTTATCCACAGTTGTCCCCAAAGGCCCCCCCGCTTTATATGAGCAGTTCTTC
TRBD1 | - | TRBJ1-2 | TRBV5-6 | CACTVGTGANYGYTF | TGTGCCTGTACGGTGGGGACAGGAGCTAACTATGGCTACACCTTC
- | few | TRBJ2-3 | TRBV3-1 | CASSLSGATDTQYF | TGTGCCAGCAGCCTCTCCGGGGCCACAGATACGCAGTATTTT
TRBD1 | many | TRBJ1-5 | TRBV12-3/TRBV12-4 | CASTLGTGTPQHF | TGTGCCAGCACTTTGGGGACAGGGACGCCCCAGCATTTT
- | few | TRBJ2-5 | TRBV15 | CATSRDLGEGETQYF | TGTGCCACCAGCAGAGATCTGGGCGAGGGGGAGACCCAGTACTTC
- | few | TRBJ1-4 | TRBV6-6 | CASSNSVTNEKLFF | TGTGCCAGCAGTAACAGCGTAACTAATGAAAAACTGTTTTTT
TRBD1 | - | TRBJ2-5 | TRBV20-1 | CSASRQGPRETQYF | TGCAGTGCTAGCAGACAGGGCCCCCGGGAGACCCAGTACTTC
- | few | TRBJ2-3 | TRBV7-2 | CASSSLGRSGDTQYF | TGTGCCAGCAGCTCCCTGGGCAGGTCGGGAGATACGCAGTATTTT
- | - | TRBJ1-5 | TRBV2 | CASSFGRGNQPQHF | TGTGCCAGCAGTTTTGGCAGGGGCAATCAGCCCCAGCATTTT
- | - | TRBJ1-2 | TRBV6-5 | CASSPDRSLSYGYTF | TGTGCCAGCAGTCCCGACAGAAGTCTAAGCTATGGCTACACCTTC
- | many | TRBJ1-2 | TRBV2 | CASSQSRVSYGYTF | TGTGCCAGCAGCCAAAGCAGGGTCTCTTATGGCTACACCTTC
TRBD1 | once | TRBJ2-1 | TRBV20-1 | CGAMKGAGDEQFF | TGCGGTGCTATGAAGGGGGCTGGAGATGAGCAGTTCTTC
- | - | TRBJ2-3 | TRBV29-1 | CSVEGFQAPDTQYF | TGCAGCGTTGAAGGTTTCCAGGCCCCAGATACGCAGTATTTT
- | few | TRBJ1-6 | TRBV6-2/TRBV6-3 | CASSYWANPTINSPLHF | TGTGCCAGCAGTTACTGGGCCAACCCAACGATTAATTCACCCCTCCACTTT
- | few | TRBJ2-4 | TRBV6-4 | CASREPGESKNIQYF | TGTGCCAGCAGGGAGCCAGGGGAATCCAAAAACATTCAGTACTTC
- | - | TRBJ2-3 | TRBV5-1 | CASGQGSITDTQYF | TGCGCCAGCGGCCAGGGAAGCATCACAGATACGCAGTATTTT
TRBD2 | - | TRBJ2-5 | TRBV2 | CASNGLAGANQETQYF | TGTGCCAGCAACGGACTAGCGGGGGCCAACCAAGAGACCCAGTACTTC
TRBD1 | - | TRBJ2-5 | TRBV5-1 | CASSPNPGQGETQYF | TGCGCCAGCAGCCCTAACCCTGGACAGGGCGAGACCCAGTACTTC
- | few | TRBJ2-3 | TRBV11-1 | CASRPPLADTQYF | TGTGCCAGCAGGCCCCCCTTGGCAGATACGCAGTATTTT
- | - | TRBJ2-1 | TRBV12-3/TRBV12-4 | CASSFAGAGYNEQFF | TGTGCCAGCAGTTTTGCGGGGGCGGGTTACAATGAGCAGTTCTTC
TRBD1 | - | TRBJ2-1 | TRBV12-3/TRBV12-4 | CASRLTGGGQFF | TGTGCCAGCAGACTCACAGGGGGCGGGCAGTTCTTC
- | few | TRBJ2-4 | TRBV20-1 | CSANLRGPSAGMGNIQYF | TGCAGTGCCAACCTTAGGGGCCCCTCGGCCGGCATGGGAAACATTCAGTACTTC
TRBD2 | - | TRBJ2-3 | TRBV11-2 | CASSRFRGGTDTQYF | TGTGCCAGCAGTCGTTTCCGGGGGGGAACAGATACGCAGTATTTT
- | few | TRBJ2-3 | TRBV5-6 | CASSQKGNGDLTDTQYF | TGTGCCAGCAGCCAGAAGGGGAATGGGGATCTCACAGATACGCAGTATTTT
- | few | TRBJ1-5 | TRBV6-1 | CASSESVAQASNQPQHF | TGTGCCAGCAGTGAAAGTGTGGCGCAGGCTAGCAATCAGCCCCAGCATTTT
- | - | TRBJ1-5 | TRBV30 | CAWSRSPGDHSNQPQHF | TGTGCCTGGAGTAGATCACCGGGGGACCATAGCAATCAGCCCCAGCATTTT
TRBD1 | few | TRBJ1-2 | TRBV12-3/TRBV12-4 | CATRGGGPVYYGYTF | TGTGCCACCCGAGGAGGGGGCCCGGTGTACTATGGCTACACCTTC
- | - | TRBJ1-6 | TRBV2 | CASSDRPGESPLHF | TGTGCCAGCAGTGACCGCCCAGGGGAATCACCCCTCCACTTT